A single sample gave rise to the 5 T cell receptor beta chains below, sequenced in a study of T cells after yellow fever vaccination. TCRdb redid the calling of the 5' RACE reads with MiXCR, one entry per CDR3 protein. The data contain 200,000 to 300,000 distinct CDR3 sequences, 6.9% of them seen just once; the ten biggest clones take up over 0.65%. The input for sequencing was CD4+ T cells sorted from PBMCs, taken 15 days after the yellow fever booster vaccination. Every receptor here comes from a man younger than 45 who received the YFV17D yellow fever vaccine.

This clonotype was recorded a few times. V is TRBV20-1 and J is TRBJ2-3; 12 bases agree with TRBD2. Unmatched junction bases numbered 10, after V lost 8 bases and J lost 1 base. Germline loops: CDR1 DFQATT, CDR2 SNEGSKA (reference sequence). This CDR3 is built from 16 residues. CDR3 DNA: TGCAGTAAAAGAAGGACTAGCGGGATTCGCACAGATACGCAGTATTTT. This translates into CSKRRTSGIRTDTQYF.

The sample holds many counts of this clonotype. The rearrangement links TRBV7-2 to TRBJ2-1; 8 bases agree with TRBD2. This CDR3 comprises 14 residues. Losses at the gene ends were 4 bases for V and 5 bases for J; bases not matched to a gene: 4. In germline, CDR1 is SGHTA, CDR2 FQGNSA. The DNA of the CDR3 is TGTGCCAGCAGCTCCCGGGAGGGTAACAATGAGCAGTTCTTC. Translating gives CASSSREGNNEQFF.

CDR3 loop: CSAREGRLAGDRETQYF. The CDR3 coding sequence is TGCAGTGCTAGAGAGGGGAGGCTAGCGGGAGATCGGGAGACCCAGTACTTC. The J gene is TRBJ2-5, the V gene TRBV20-1; 10 nucleotides agree with TRBD2. The length of the CDR3 is 17 residues. Germline V CDR1 and CDR2: DFQATT, SNEGSKA (reference sequence). V lost 0 bases to trimming and J lost 5 bases; unmatched junction nucleotides: 12.

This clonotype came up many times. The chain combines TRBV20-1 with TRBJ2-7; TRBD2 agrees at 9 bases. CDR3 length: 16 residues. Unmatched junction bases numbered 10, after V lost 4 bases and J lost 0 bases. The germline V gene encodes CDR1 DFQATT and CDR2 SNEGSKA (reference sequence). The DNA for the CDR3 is TGCAGTGCTAAGCCCCTGAGACTAGCGGCCTCCTACGAGCAGTACTTC. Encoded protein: CSAKPLRLAASYEQYF.

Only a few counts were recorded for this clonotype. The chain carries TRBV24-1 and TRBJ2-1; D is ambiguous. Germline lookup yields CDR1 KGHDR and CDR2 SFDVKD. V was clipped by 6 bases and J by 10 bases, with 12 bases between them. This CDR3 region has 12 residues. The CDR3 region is CATSTPTLEQFF. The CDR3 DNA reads TGTGCCACCAGTACTCCGACGCTGGAGCAGTTCTTC.